This paragraph reports one TCR beta chain. These data come from a study of blood T cell repertoires in COVID-19. For the study at large: The study drew acute and convalescent COVID-19 samples from the United States, Italy and Spain. T cells, B-cell-depleted T cells, or PBMCs provided the cDNA or gDNA that served as material.

Authors' methods: Estimation of nucleated cell counts was performed using reference gene primer amplification. The table came from immunoSEQ multiplex PCR; TCRdb's copy has only in-frame clones and leaves some out. V, J and clone size are those of that table, while D and trimming were read from the DNA. Of about 150,000 clones listed, around 87% are singletons. The CDR3 has 17 residues. Germline CDR1 and CDR2: SGDLS and YYNGEE. The V gene lost 3 bases and the J gene lost 10 bases, with 25 bases spanning the gap. This rearrangement joins TRBV9 to TRBJ1-4; tentatively, D is TRBD1 (5 bases). This clonotype was sampled from a man between 50 and 59 years old who had recovered from COVID-19. Specimen: peripheral blood. In DNA, the CDR3 is TGTGCCAGCAGCGACCGAGAAAGCATCAGGGTAACCGGAAAACTGTTTTTT. Protein: CASSDRESIRVTGKLFF.